This is a list of T cell receptor beta chains from one sample in a study of cytomegalovirus exposure and HLA in healthy donors. Only in-frame clones appear in the TCRdb table, and some are missing; sequencing was by immunoSEQ multiplex PCR. The sample lists about 130,000 clones, 80% occurring once. The sequenced sample consisted of PBMCs. The receptors stem from a man in his forties or fifties in good health and CMV-seronegative. Each CDR3 is given with its conserved first and last residue. The order of the fields is clone size, V gene, J gene, D gene, CDR3 DNA, CDR3 protein. A D gene is named only where the DNA matches it firmly. Clone sizes are given selectively: once, few, many, or a class where the clone is expanded.

abundance: NA
v_gene: TRBV5-1
j_gene: TRBJ2-3
d_gene: TRBD2
CDR3nt: TGCGCCAGCAGCGAGACTAGCGGGGGGCTCACAGATACGCAGTATTTT
CDR3aa: CASSETSGGLTDTQYF

abundance: NA
v_gene: TRBV5-1
j_gene: TRBJ1-4
d_gene: TRBD1
CDR3nt: TGCGCCAGCAGCCCGGGACAGGCTAATGAAAAACTGTTTTTT
CDR3aa: CASSPGQANEKLFF

abundance: NA
v_gene: TRBV2
j_gene: TRBJ2-7
d_gene: NA
CDR3nt: TGTGCCAGCAGTGAAGGGCCAGCGGAGCAGTACTTC
CDR3aa: CASSEGPAEQYF

abundance: NA
v_gene: TRBV6-5
j_gene: TRBJ1-2
d_gene: NA
CDR3nt: TGTGCCAGCAGTTACCAGGGAAGAGGCTACACCTTC
CDR3aa: CASSYQGRGYTF

abundance: NA
v_gene: TRBV11-2
j_gene: TRBJ2-4
d_gene: NA
CDR3nt: TGTGCCAGCAGCTCGCGGTTAGCCAAAAACATTCAGTACTTC
CDR3aa: CASSSRLAKNIQYF

abundance: NA
v_gene: TRBV30
j_gene: TRBJ1-6
d_gene: NA
CDR3nt: TGTGCCTGGAGCCGGGTCTCCCGAAATTCACCCCTCCACTTT
CDR3aa: CAWSRVSRNSPLHF

abundance: NA
v_gene: TRBV2
j_gene: TRBJ2-5
d_gene: NA
CDR3nt: TGTGCCAGCAAGGAGGGGTCAGGGTACCAAGAGACCCAGTACTTC
CDR3aa: CASKEGSGYQETQYF

abundance: few
v_gene: TRBV27
j_gene: TRBJ2-7
d_gene: NA
CDR3nt: TGTGCCAGCTCCCCAGGACATCGACCCTACGAGCAGTACTTC
CDR3aa: CASSPGHRPYEQYF

abundance: few
v_gene: TRBV29-1
j_gene: TRBJ1-4
d_gene: NA
CDR3nt: TGCAGCGTTGAAGCAGGGGAGGAAAAACTGTTTTTT
CDR3aa: CSVEAGEEKLFF

abundance: NA
v_gene: TRBV18
j_gene: TRBJ2-7
d_gene: TRBD1
CDR3nt: TGTGCCAGCTCACCAGTCTACGGGACAGGGGCCTACGAGCAGTACTTC
CDR3aa: CASSPVYGTGAYEQYF

abundance: NA
v_gene: TRBV18
j_gene: TRBJ2-5
d_gene: TRBD2
CDR3nt: TGTGCCAGCTCACCGGGGGCTAGCGGGATCCAAGAGACCCAGTACTTC
CDR3aa: CASSPGASGIQETQYF

abundance: few
v_gene: TRBV5-1
j_gene: TRBJ2-5
d_gene: NA
CDR3nt: TGCGCCAGCAGCTTGGCCAGGGTGGTCCAAGAGACCCAGTACTTC
CDR3aa: CASSLARVVQETQYF

abundance: NA
v_gene: TRBV6-5
j_gene: TRBJ1-1
d_gene: TRBD1
CDR3nt: TGTGCCAGCAGCGCCTTTGACAGGGGCGGCACTGAAGCTTTCTTT
CDR3aa: CASSAFDRGGTEAFF

abundance: NA
v_gene: TRBV10-1
j_gene: TRBJ2-3
d_gene: NA
CDR3nt: TGCGCCAGCAGGGTTACTACCAGCACAGATACGCAGTATTTT
CDR3aa: CASRVTTSTDTQYF

abundance: NA
v_gene: TRBV10-1
j_gene: TRBJ1-1
d_gene: TRBD1
CDR3nt: TGCGCCAGCAGTGAGTCAAGAGGGGGCGATGGGCCTGAAGCTTTCTTT
CDR3aa: CASSESRGGDGPEAFF

abundance: NA
v_gene: TRBV5-4
j_gene: TRBJ1-2
d_gene: TRBD1
CDR3nt: TGTGCCAGCAGCTTGGGGCAGGGGGCGAGTGGCTACACCTTC
CDR3aa: CASSLGQGASGYTF

abundance: few
v_gene: TRBV7-9
j_gene: TRBJ2-3
d_gene: NA
CDR3nt: TGTGCCAGCAAGGAGGGATCAAGCACAGATACGCAGTATTTT
CDR3aa: CASKEGSSTDTQYF

abundance: once
v_gene: TRBV5-4
j_gene: TRBJ1-4
d_gene: TRBD1
CDR3nt: TGTGCCAGCAGCTCGTCGATAGGGACAGGGGGAGAAAAACTGTTTTTT
CDR3aa: CASSSSIGTGGEKLFF